This T cell receptor (beta chain) was captured by sequencing in a study of cytomegalovirus exposure and HLA in healthy donors. Whole-study findings and limits: A later analysis reportedly found fewer N-insertions in an Asian-associated ancestry cluster than the roughly 670-donor mean. The later analysis indicated that the majority of CMV-associated TCR beta chains appeared HLA-restricted. Within an earlier analysis, most TCR beta V segments proved productive either about 87% or about 30% of the time.

Donors were nominally healthy when sampled, though unrecorded immune exposures were likely. About this clone: Its antigen is not known.

It was with 60 Vbeta and 13 Jbeta primers that the PCR ran. Some clones are missing from TCRdb's copy, which holds only in-frame ones; the method was immunoSEQ multiplex PCR. The sample carries about 200,000 clones, about 82% recorded once. CDR3 length equals 17 residues. V lost 5 bases and J 2 bases, leaving 22 bases between the germline ends. From germline, CDR1 is KGHSH and CDR2 LQKENI. The material sequenced was PBMCs. The origin of this receptor is a man in his thirties or forties in good health and CMV-seronegative. The rearrangement joins TRBV18 to TRBJ2-7; D is undetermined. CDR3 DNA: TGTGCCAGCTCAGGGCTGCCCCCCACCGGCAGAACCTACGAGCAGTACTTC. Translated, it gives CASSGLPPTGRTYEQYF.